The rows below give T cell receptor beta chains drawn from one sample of a study of T cells in Graves' hyperthyroidism and ophthalmopathy. TCRdb reprocessed the multiplex PCR reads via MiXCR and lists one record per CDR3 protein. The sample records some 270,000 distinct CDR3 sequences, approximately 25% being singletons. Sequenced material: blood. The receptors shown here come from a woman in her thirties or forties with Graves' ophthalmopathy. CDR3s include the opening cysteine and the closing phenylalanine or tryptophan. D genes are given only for firm matches. Clone sizes are given selectively: once, few, many, or a class where the clone is expanded.

>many|TRBV30|TRBJ1-2|NA
TGTGCCTGGATAAAGAGGAGTACCTCAGGGGCGATCTATGGCTACACCTTC
CAWIKRSTSGAIYGYTF
>many|TRBV7-3|TRBJ2-5|TRBD1
TGTGCCAGCAGCTTAAGACAGGGGGCATTGGGGACCCAGTACTTC
CASSLRQGALGTQYF
>NA|TRBV28|TRBJ2-7|NA
TGTGCCAGCAGTCCGGGTGGGCGGAAACTCTCCTACGAGCAGTACTTC
CASSPGGRKLSYEQYF
>many|TRBV20-1|TRBJ2-7|TRBD2
TGCAGTGCTAGGGCGCAAGCGGGGCCGGAGCAGTACTTC
CSARAQAGPEQYF
>few|TRBV18|TRBJ1-6|TRBD1
TGTGCCAGCTCAGAGGACAGGATTAATTCACCCCTCCACTTT
CASSEDRINSPLHF
>many|TRBV6-5|TRBJ2-5|TRBD2
TGTGCCAGCAGTTTTGAAGCGGGAGGGGAGACCCAGTACTTC
CASSFEAGGETQYF
>many|TRBV7-8|TRBJ1-3|TRBD1
TGTGCCAGCAGCCATCGGACAGGGGGCGGAAACACCATATATTTT
CASSHRTGGGNTIYF
>many|TRBV6-5|TRBJ2-7|NA
TGTGCCAGCAGCTCCGAGCCTAGGGAGCAGTACTTC
CASSSEPREQYF
>NA|TRBV12-3/TRBV12-4|TRBJ1-2|NA
TGTGCCAGCAGTCTGCGCGACGGCTACTATGGCTACACCTTC
CASSLRDGYYGYTF
>few|TRBV6-2/TRBV6-3|TRBJ2-5|TRBD2
TGTGCCAGCAGTTACTCGATCGAGCGGGAGTTGGAGACCCAGTACTTC
CASSYSIERELETQYF
>NA|TRBV7-9|TRBJ1-6|NA
TGTGCCAGCGGGGGGGGGGGCAATTCACCCCTCCACTTT
CASGGGGNSPLHF